This passage covers 17 T cell receptor beta chains from one sample sequenced in a study of T cells after yellow fever vaccination. TCRdb re-analysed the 5' RACE reads in MiXCR, keeping a single row per CDR3 protein. The sample contains around 610,000 distinct CDR3 sequences, roughly 12% of which appear only once. This sample comprised PBMCs, obtained on the day of the yellow fever booster vaccination. Receptors were obtained from a man younger than 45 who received the YFV17D yellow fever vaccine.

The chain couples TRBV20-1 to TRBJ1-1; a possible D gene is TRBD1 (5 bases). This CDR3 comprises 14 residues. The germline CDR1 and CDR2 sequences are DFQATT and SNEGSKA (reference sequence). V was pared by 3 bases and J by 1 base, with 12 bases between. CDR3 in amino acids: CSARSAGPNTEAFF. The DNA of the CDR3 is TGCAGTGCTAGGTCGGCAGGGCCGAACACTGAAGCTTTCTTT.

This clonotype was seen a handful of times. The CDR3 loop is CASSEFSGTSGYEQYF. The CDR3 DNA follows: TGTGCCAGCAGTGAATTCTCGGGGACTAGCGGTTACGAGCAGTACTTC. V is TRBV2 and J is TRBJ2-7, with TRBD2 matching 11 bases. Germline values: CDR1 SNHLY, CDR2 FYNNEI. CDR3 length equals 16 residues. The V segment lost 2 bases and the J segment 4 bases; nucleotides outside the gene matches: 7.

The gene calls are TRBV11-2 and TRBJ2-3; D remains ambiguous. The CDR3 runs 14 residues. Trimming cost V 1 base and J 3 bases, with 8 bases left between them. Germline V gene sequence: CDR1 SGHAT, CDR2 FQNNGV. CDR3 in amino acids: CASSLVLRTDTQYF. The CDR3 DNA reads TGTGCCAGCAGCTTAGTCCTGAGGACAGATACGCAGTATTTT.

Here the CDR3 reads CASKESWISYEQYF. In nucleotides, the CDR3 is TGTGCCAGCAAGGAGAGTTGGATCTCCTACGAGCAGTACTTC. The chain has TRBV12-3 or TRBV12-4 and TRBJ2-7; no reliable D call. This CDR3 has 14 residues. The V end was cut by 7 bases, the J end by 0 bases, with 13 bases between.

V usage is TRBV6-5 and J usage is TRBJ2-7; the match to TRBD2 covers 12 bases. Germline assignment: CDR1 MNHEY and CDR2 SVGAGI. The CDR3 sequence is 18 residues long. Trimming took 4 bases from V and 4 from J; bases not matched to a gene: 14. In nucleotides, the CDR3 is TGTGCCAGCAGTTCCCCGGGACTAGCGGGTAGGGGGAGATACGAGCAGTACTTC. Translation gives CASSSPGLAGRGRYEQYF.

This clonotype was recorded a few times. V usage is TRBV5-1 and J usage is TRBJ2-3, with 11 bases identical to TRBD2. Germline loops: CDR1 SGHRS, CDR2 YFSETQ. Trimming removed 6 bases from V and 4 bases from J; junction bases left unmatched: 7. This CDR3 has 15 residues. Here the CDR3 reads CASTTSGIKADTQYF. The CDR3 DNA is TGCGCCAGCACGACTAGCGGGATTAAGGCAGATACGCAGTATTTT.

The table lists this clonotype with a few counts. The rearrangement joins TRBV6-1 to TRBJ1-5, with D uncertain. The CDR3 has 16 amino acids. V lost 2 bases and J lost 1, with 12 bases in between. Looked up from germline, CDR1 is MNHNS and CDR2 is SASEGT. DNA of the CDR3: TGTGCCAGCAGTGAAAAATCCTTTCGGAGCAATCAGCCCCAGCATTTT. As protein: CASSEKSFRSNQPQHF.

In its sample, this clonotype was seen a few times. V usage is TRBV7-2 and J usage is TRBJ2-5, with D unresolved. Per germline, CDR1 SGHTA and CDR2 FQGNSA. V was pared by 0 bases and J by 5 bases, with 13 bases between. The CDR3 length is 15 residues. The CDR3 region has the DNA TGTGCCAGCAGCTTAGCCTCGACTGTTTTGGAGACCCAGTACTTC. It specifies CASSLASTVLETQYF.

This clonotype appeared a few times. This chain uses TRBV5-5 with TRBJ1-1; D gene unclear. Per the germline V gene, CDR1 is SGHKS and CDR2 is YYEKEE (reference sequence). V lost 1 base to trimming and J lost 6 bases, with 22 bases between them. There are 17 residues in the CDR3. The CDR3 DNA reads TGTGCCAGCAGCTTGAGGGCAGACCCCCGTGGGGTGGCTGAAGCTTTCTTT. As protein: CASSLRADPRGVAEAFF.

There are a few counts of this clonotype. The chain combines TRBV14 with TRBJ2-7; TRBD1 agrees at 7 bases. V shed 3 bases and J 0 bases; nucleotides not matched to a gene: 8. The CDR3 runs 16 residues. The germline CDR1 and CDR2 sequences are SGHDN and FVKESK. The DNA for the CDR3 is TGTGCCAGCAGCCAGTCGGGACAGCAAATCTCCTACGAGCAGTACTTC. This encodes CASSQSGQQISYEQYF.

This chain uses TRBV29-1 with TRBJ2-3, with D maybe TRBD2 (5 bases). Germline loops: CDR1 SQVTM, CDR2 ANQGSEA. Trimming removed 4 bases at V and 2 bases at J, with 10 bases between. The CDR3 sequence is 13 residues long. The CDR3 sequence is CSVVGRVTDTQYF. CDR3 nucleotides: TGCAGCGTTGTCGGGCGGGTCACAGATACGCAGTATTTT.

In its sample, this clonotype was seen a few times. V and J are TRBV6-5 and TRBJ2-3, with D unclear. Germline V gene sequence: CDR1 MNHEY, CDR2 SVGAGI. V was shortened by 2 bases and J by 0 bases, with 9 bases between the two germline ends. The CDR3 covers 15 residues. CDR3 in amino acids: CASSYGLPSTDTQYF. In nucleotides, the CDR3 is TGTGCCAGCAGTTACGGTCTGCCCAGCACAGATACGCAGTATTTT.

Only a few counts were recorded for this clonotype. The chain has TRBV7-2 and TRBJ2-1, with 9 bases that match TRBD2. The CDR3 is 14 residues long. V shed 5 bases and J 7 bases; nucleotides not matched to a gene: 6. Looked up from germline, CDR1 is SGHTA and CDR2 is FQGNSA. The CDR3 sequence is CASSLSGSLNEQFF. The CDR3 DNA reads TGTGCCAGCAGCCTTAGCGGGAGCTTGAATGAGCAGTTCTTC.

This clonotype was observed at least ten times. The rearrangement links TRBV5-1 to TRBJ2-2, with 7 bases identical to TRBD2. CDR1 is SGHRS, CDR2 YFSETQ, per germline. The CDR3 has 15 residues. Germline trimming cut 0 bases from V and 3 bases from J; bases unmatched to any gene: 2. CDR3 in DNA: TGCGCCAGCAGCTTGGTGGCGGGAGACACCGGGGAGCTGTTTTTT. It is translated as CASSLVAGDTGELFF.

This clonotype has a handful of counts. The rearrangement links TRBV27 to TRBJ2-2, with 8 bases lining up with TRBD1. Germline CDR1 is MNHEY and CDR2 is SMNVEV (reference sequence). V trimming: 7 bases; J trimming: 2 bases; junction bases outside the gene matches: 9. There are 16 residues in the CDR3. The CDR3 spells CASTQRQGRNTGELFF. CDR3 sequence (DNA): TGTGCCAGCACCCAAAGACAGGGGCGAAACACCGGGGAGCTGTTTTTT.

The chain combines TRBV14 with TRBJ2-1; either TRBD1 or TRBD2 may fit D (5 bases each). The germline V and J ends were trimmed by 1 base and 9 bases, with 10 bases remaining between them. The V gene's germline CDR1 is SGHDN and CDR2 FVKESK. The length of the CDR3 is 13 residues. The CDR3 nucleotides read TGTGCCAGCAGCCAAGTGGGGGTGGGTGAGCAGTTCTTC. This encodes CASSQVGVGEQFF.

This clonotype appeared a few times. The chain couples TRBV6-5 to TRBJ2-1, with TRBD2 matching over 9 bases. This CDR3 has 17 amino acids. V lost 0 bases and J lost 6; bases outside the gene matches: 9. The germline V gene encodes CDR1 MNHEY and CDR2 SVGAGI. The CDR3 DNA reads TGTGCCAGCAGTTACTCGGCTAGCGGGATAATACCCAATGAGCAGTTCTTC. This encodes CASSYSASGIIPNEQFF.